The entry below describes one T cell receptor beta chain. The data are from a study of human T cells and chemical hapten exposure. Study in general: Investigators sensitized around 2 cm by around 2 cm of upper inner arm skin with 2% DPC.

CDR1 is SGHRS and CDR2 is YFSETQ in the germline V gene. This CDR3 comprises 15 residues. V shed 2 bases, J shed 10 bases, and the junction held 13 bases outside the gene matches. The time point is: pre-sensitization, week 0. Indicated treatment: therapeutic diphenylcyclopropenone sensitization with weekly scalp DPC. TCRdb re-analysed the RACE reads in MiXCR, keeping a single row per CDR3 protein. Of some 330,000 distinct CDR3 sequences listed, about 5% were seen once; the top ten hold 7% to 10%. This receptor was obtained from a woman aged 18-29 years with alopecia areata. Some clones in this sample may be carry-over from other donors' samples. The input for sequencing was whole blood, taken in connection with sensitization to the hapten diphenylcyclopropenone (DPC). The rearrangement joins TRBV5-1 to TRBJ1-2, with 8 bases identical to TRBD1. The CDR3 region is CASSFGQGEGEVYTF. In DNA form, the CDR3 reads TGCGCCAGCAGCTTTGGACAGGGTGAAGGTGAGGTCTACACCTTC.